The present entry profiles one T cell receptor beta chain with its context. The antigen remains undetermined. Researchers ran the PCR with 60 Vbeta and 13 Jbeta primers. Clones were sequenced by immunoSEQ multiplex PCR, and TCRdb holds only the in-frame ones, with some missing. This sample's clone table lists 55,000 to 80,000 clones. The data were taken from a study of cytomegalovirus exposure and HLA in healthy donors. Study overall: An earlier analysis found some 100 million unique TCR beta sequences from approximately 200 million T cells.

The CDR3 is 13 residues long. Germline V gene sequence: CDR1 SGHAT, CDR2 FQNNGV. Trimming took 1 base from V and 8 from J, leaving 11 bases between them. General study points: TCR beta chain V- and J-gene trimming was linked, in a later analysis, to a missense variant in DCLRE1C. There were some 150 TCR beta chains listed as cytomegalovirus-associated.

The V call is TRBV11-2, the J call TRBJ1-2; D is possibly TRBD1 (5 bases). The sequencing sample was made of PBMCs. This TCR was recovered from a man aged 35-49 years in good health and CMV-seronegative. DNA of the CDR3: TGTGCCAGCAGCTTAGTACCGGGGGTCGGCTACACCTTC. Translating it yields CASSLVPGVGYTF.